This TCR beta chain was captured in a study of blood T cells in healthy people across ages. Study conclusions and caveats: A roughly linear fall in TCR beta diversity per million T cells was seen with increasing age. Unsorted PBMC input precluded a conclusive naive versus antigen-experienced comparison.

Every donor provided roughly 10 milliliters of peripheral blood. For this clonotype: The antigen is undetermined.

Next came a second PCR, run for about 6 to 11 cycles, which used a sample-barcoded 5' primer along with a J-beta primer mix. Sequencing yielded, for each sample, at least 3 million paired-end reads carrying CDR3. MiXCR, run by TCRdb on the 5' RACE reads, gives a single entry per CDR3 protein. The sample shows hundreds of thousands of distinct CDR3 sequences, around 54% of them seen only once. This CDR3 region has 15 residues. Germline V gives CDR1 SGHVS, CDR2 FQNEAQ. The V and J ends lost 5 bases and 4 bases respectively, with 17 bases between them. V gene TRBV7-8 combines with J gene TRBJ1-2, with D possibly matching TRBD1 (5 bases). The material sequenced was blood. The receptor was derived from a man aged 55 to 70 in good health. CDR3 loop: CASSTAVGVVYGYTF. In nucleotides, the CDR3 is TGTGCCAGCAGCACGGCGGTGGGGGTCGTCTATGGCTACACCTTC.